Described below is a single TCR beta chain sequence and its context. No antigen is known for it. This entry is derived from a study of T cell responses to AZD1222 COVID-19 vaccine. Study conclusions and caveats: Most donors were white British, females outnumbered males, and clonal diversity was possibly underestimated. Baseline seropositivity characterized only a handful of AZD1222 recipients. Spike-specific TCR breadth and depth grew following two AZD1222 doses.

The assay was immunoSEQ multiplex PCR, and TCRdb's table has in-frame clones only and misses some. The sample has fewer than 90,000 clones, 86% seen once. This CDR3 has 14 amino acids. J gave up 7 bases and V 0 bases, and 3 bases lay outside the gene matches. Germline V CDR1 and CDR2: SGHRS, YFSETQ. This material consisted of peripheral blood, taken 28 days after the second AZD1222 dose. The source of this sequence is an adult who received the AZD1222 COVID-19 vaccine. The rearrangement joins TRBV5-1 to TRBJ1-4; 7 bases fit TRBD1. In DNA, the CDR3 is TGCGCCAGCAGCTTGGAAGGGGGCGGTGAAAAACTGTTTTTT. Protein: CASSLEGGGEKLFF.